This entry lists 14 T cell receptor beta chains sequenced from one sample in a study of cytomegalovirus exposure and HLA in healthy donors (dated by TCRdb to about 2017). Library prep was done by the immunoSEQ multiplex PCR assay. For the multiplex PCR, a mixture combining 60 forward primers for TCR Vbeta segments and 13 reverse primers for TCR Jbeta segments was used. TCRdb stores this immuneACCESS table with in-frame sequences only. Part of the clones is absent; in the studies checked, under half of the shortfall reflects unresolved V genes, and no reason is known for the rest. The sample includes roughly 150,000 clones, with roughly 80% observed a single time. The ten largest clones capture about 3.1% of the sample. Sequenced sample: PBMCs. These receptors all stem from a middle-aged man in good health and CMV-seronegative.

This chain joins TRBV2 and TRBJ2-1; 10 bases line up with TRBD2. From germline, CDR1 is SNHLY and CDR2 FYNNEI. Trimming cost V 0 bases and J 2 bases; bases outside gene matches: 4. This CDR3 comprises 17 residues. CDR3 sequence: CASSEALSGGTYNEQFF. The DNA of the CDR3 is TGTGCCAGCAGTGAAGCGCTTAGCGGGGGGACCTACAATGAGCAGTTCTTC.

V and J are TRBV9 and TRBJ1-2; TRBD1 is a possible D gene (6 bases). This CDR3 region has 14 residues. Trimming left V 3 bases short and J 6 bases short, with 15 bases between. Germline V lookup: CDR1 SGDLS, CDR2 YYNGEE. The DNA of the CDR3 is TGTGCCAGCAGCGATTCAGGGGCGGTGCATGGCTACACCTTC. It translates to CASSDSGAVHGYTF. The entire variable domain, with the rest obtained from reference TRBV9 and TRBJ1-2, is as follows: DSGVTQTPKHLITATGQRVTLRCSPRSGDLSVYWYQQSLDQGLQFLIQYYNGEERAKGNILERFSAQQFPDLHSELNLSSLELGDSALYFCASSDSGAVHGYTFGSGTRLTVV.

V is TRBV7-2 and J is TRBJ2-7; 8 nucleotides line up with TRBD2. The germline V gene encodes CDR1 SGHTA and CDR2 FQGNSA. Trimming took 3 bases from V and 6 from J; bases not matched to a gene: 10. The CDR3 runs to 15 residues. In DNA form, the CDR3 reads TGTGCCAGCAGCTTGTGGGAGCGGGAGTCCCTCGAGCAGTACTTC. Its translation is CASSLWERESLEQYF. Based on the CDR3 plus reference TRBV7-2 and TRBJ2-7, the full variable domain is GAGVSQSPSNKVTEKGKDVELRCDPISGHTALYWYRQSLGQGLEFLIYFQGNSAPDKSGLPSDRFSAERTGGSVSTLTIQRTQQEDSAVYLCASSLWERESLEQYFGPGTRLTVT.

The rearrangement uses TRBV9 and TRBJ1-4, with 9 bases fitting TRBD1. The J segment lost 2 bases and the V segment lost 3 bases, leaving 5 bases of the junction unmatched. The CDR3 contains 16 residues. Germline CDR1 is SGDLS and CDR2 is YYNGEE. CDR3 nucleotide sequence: TGTGCCAGCAGCGCGGGGGGGACAGGGACTAATGAAAAACTGTTTTTT. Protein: CASSAGGTGTNEKLFF. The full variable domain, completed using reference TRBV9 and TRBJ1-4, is DSGVTQTPKHLITATGQRVTLRCSPRSGDLSVYWYQQSLDQGLQFLIQYYNGEERAKGNILERFSAQQFPDLHSELNLSSLELGDSALYFCASSAGGTGTNEKLFFGSGTQLSVL.

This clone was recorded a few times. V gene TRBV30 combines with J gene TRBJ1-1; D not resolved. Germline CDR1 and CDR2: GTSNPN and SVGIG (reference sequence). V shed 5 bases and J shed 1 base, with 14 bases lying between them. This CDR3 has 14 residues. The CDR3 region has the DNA TGTGCCTGGGGACGCACTAGAGCGAACACTGAAGCTTTCTTT. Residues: CAWGRTRANTEAFF.

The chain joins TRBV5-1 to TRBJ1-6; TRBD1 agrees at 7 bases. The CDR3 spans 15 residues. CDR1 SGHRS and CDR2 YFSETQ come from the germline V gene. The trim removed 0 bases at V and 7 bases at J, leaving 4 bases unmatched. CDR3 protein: CASSLDGRGNSPLHF. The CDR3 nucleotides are TGCGCCAGCAGCTTGGATGGCAGGGGGAATTCACCCCTCCACTTT.

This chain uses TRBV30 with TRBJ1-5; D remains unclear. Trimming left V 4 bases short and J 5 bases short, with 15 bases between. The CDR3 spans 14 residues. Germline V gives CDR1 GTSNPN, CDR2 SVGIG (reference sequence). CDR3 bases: TGTGCCTGGACTAGCAGGACGTCCTATCAGCCCCAGCATTTT. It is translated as CAWTSRTSYQPQHF.

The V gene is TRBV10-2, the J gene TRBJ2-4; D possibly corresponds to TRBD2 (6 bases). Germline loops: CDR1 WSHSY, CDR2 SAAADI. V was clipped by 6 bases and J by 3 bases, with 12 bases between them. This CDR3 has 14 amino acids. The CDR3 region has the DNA TGCGCCAGCAGGGCGGGGCGAGACAAAAACATTCAGTACTTC. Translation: CASRAGRDKNIQYF.

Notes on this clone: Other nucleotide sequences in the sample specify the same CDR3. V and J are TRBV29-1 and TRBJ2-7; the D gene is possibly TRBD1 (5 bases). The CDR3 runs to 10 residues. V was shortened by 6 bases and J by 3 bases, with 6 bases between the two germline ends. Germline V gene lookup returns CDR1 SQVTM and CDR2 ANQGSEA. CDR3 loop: CSVQGYEQYF. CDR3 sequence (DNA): TGCAGCGTGCAGGGCTACGAGCAGTACTTC.

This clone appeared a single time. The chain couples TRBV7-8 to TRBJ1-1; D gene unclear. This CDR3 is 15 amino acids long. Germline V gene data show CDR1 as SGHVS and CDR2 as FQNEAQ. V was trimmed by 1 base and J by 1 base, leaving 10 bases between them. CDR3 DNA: TGTGCCAGCAGCTTAGTGGTGGGCCAGAACACTGAAGCTTTCTTT. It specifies CASSLVVGQNTEAFF.

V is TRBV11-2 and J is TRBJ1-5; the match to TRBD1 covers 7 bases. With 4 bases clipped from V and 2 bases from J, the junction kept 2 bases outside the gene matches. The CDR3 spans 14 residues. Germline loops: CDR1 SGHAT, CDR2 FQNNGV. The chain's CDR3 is CASSSGQGNQPQHF. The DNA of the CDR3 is TGTGCCAGCAGCTCAGGACAGGGCAATCAGCCCCAGCATTTT. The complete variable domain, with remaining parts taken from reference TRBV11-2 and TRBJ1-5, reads EAGVAQSPRYKIIEKRQSVAFWCNPISGHATLYWYQQILGQGPKLLIQFQNNGVVDDSQLPKDRFSAERLKGVDSTLKIQPAKLEDSAVYLCASSSGQGNQPQHFGDGTRLSIL.

The CDR3: CASSQEEGGQSEQYF. The DNA of the CDR3 is TGCGCCAGCAGCCAAGAGGAGGGGGGGCAGTCCGAGCAGTACTTC. This chain uses TRBV4-1 with TRBJ2-7, with D maybe TRBD2 (7 bases). CDR3 size: 15 residues. Germline V gene lookup returns CDR1 MGHRA and CDR2 YSYEKL. V lost 0 bases and J 6 bases, leaving 15 bases between the germline ends.

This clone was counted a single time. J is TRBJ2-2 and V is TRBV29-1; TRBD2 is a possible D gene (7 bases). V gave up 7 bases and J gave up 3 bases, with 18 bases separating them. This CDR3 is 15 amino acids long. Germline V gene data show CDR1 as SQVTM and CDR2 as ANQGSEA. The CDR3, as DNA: TGCAGCGCCACAAGCCGGGGGGCGCACACCGGGGAGCTGTTTTTT. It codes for CSATSRGAHTGELFF.

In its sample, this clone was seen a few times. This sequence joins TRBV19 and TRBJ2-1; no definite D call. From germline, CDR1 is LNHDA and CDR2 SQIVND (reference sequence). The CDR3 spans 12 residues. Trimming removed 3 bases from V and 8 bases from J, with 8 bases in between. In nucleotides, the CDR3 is TGTGCCAGTAGTATGAGTTTCGATGAGCAGTTCTTC. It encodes CASSMSFDEQFF.